Reported below is one T cell receptor beta chain. Its antigen is not yet known. Base quality data are lacking; no much larger clone is found one base away. TCRbeta CDR3 regions were amplified from genomic DNA using the immunoSEQ Assay, a bias-controlled multiplex PCR. As for the original processing: The number of nucleated cells in each sample was estimated from the amplification of reference gene primers within the assay. To quantify the absolute abundance of each unique TCRbeta CDR3 rearrangement, sequence reads were collapsed and filtered. For each sample, productive Simpson clonality was calculated as the square root of Simpson's diversity index across productive rearrangements. TCRdb retrieved this table from immuneACCESS and kept in-frame rearrangements only. Not all clones are present; in checked studies, unresolved V genes account for under half, and no reason is known for the remainder. V and J calls and clone size are those listed in that table; D and trimming were worked out from the DNA. Across this sample there are about 250,000 clones, with about four fifths seen only once. Around 3.6% of the sample comes from the top ten.

The data are from a study of blood T cell repertoires in COVID-19 (dated by TCRdb to the early 2020s). As for the study more broadly: Collaborator samples came from the United States, Italy and Spain and covered acute and convalescent phases of COVID-19. The material from the prospective study consisted of cDNA or gDNA derived from T cells, B-cell-depleted T cells, or PBMCs. The dataset comprised deeply sampled blood TCRbeta repertoires from subjects exposed to, actively infected with, or recovered from COVID-19. A freely available public database, intended as a resource for researchers studying the immune response to SARS-CoV-2, is where the repertoires were released. The samples were drawn from the first 160 participants of the ongoing ImmuneRACE study and from roughly 1,300 subjects provided by 6 global collaborators. A de-identified subject ID, COVID-19 status, age in years and sex were almost always included in the sample metadata. HLA class I and class II types, where available, came from metadata supplied by the sample provider rather than from assay-based typing.

In the prospective study, participants were roughly 18 to 90 years old, resided in 24 geographic areas of the United States, and were enrolled through a virtual design. In the prospective study, participants were assigned to cohorts based on the clinical history participants reported in a screening survey and a study questionnaire. Recovered participants in ImmuneRACE Cohort 3 were defined by two consecutive negative NP/OP PCR tests, clearance by a healthcare professional, or resolution of symptoms. Mobile phlebotomists in the prospective study collected whole blood, serum and a nasopharyngeal or oropharyngeal swab from every participant. Participants in the prospective study had the option to provide additional blood draws and questionnaires over a roughly 2-month period. Before DNA extraction, blood samples from the prospective study were shipped at room temperature or frozen. What the work shows at the level of the full study, not this receptor alone: How much clinical and demographic metadata was included differed by source and by participant, and the metadata was provided uncurated.

The CDR3 numbers 16 residues from cysteine through phenylalanine. Just the 48-base CDR3 DNA is kept, in frame starting at base 1. The germline V gene encodes CDR1 KGHSH and CDR2 LQKENI. At the junction V is shortened by 0 bases and J by 5 bases; bases outside the gene matches: 3. The TCR was taken from a man in his fifties who had recovered from COVID-19. This chain is built from TRBV18 and TRBJ2-1; TRBD2 agrees with 11 junctional bases. Sample: PBMCs or T cells enriched from blood (not recorded which). The DNA is as follows: TGTGCCAGCTCACCACCCGCTAGCGGGAGGAACAATGAGCAGTTCTTC. It translates as CASSPPASGRNNEQFF. This CDR3, with the reference TRBV18 and TRBJ2-1 proteins standing in past its ends, gives the full variable domain NAGVMQNPRHLVRRRGQEARLRCSPMKGHSHVYWYRQLPEEGLKFMVYLQKENIIDESGMPKERFSAEFPKEGPSILRIQQVVRGDSAAYFCASSPPASGRNNEQFFGPGTRLTVL.